These 15 T cell receptor beta chains share one sample of origin, sequenced in a study of blood T cell repertoires in COVID-19 (dated by TCRdb to between 2020 and 2021). Library preparation was by the immunoSEQ multiplex PCR assay. The table comes from immuneACCESS by way of TCRdb, which keeps in-frame sequences with V and J called. Part of the clones is missing from these tables; in studies checked, under half for an unresolved V gene and the rest for unknown reasons. The sample profile shows 130,000 to 150,000 clones; more than 75% of them were found once. The ten largest clones take up around 40% of the sample. Sequenced: peripheral blood. These receptors all stem from a man aged 45-60 years who had recovered from COVID-19.

The gene calls are TRBV5-1 and TRBJ1-2; 9 bases are shared with TRBD1. V lost 4 bases and J lost 7; bases outside the gene matches: 5. Germline loops: CDR1 SGHRS, CDR2 YFSETQ. The CDR3 runs to 13 residues. The CDR3 coding sequence is TGCGCCAGCAGCCCGGGGACAGGGTTTGGCTACACCTTC. As protein: CASSPGTGFGYTF.

The CDR3 spells CASSEGVGGGASDTQYF. CDR3 nucleotides: TGCGCCAGCAGCGAGGGGGTCGGCGGGGGGGCCTCAGATACGCAGTATTTT. The rearrangement links TRBV4-3 to TRBJ2-3; 9 bases match TRBD2. Germline trimming cut 5 bases from V and 4 bases from J; bases unmatched to any gene: 13. Germline V lookup: CDR1 LGHNA, CDR2 YSLEER. This CDR3 has 17 amino acids.

The gene calls are TRBV6-5 and TRBJ2-3; D gene unclear. CDR3 length: 14 residues. Trimming left V 4 bases short and J 2 bases short, with 10 bases between. The germline V gene has CDR1 MNHEY and CDR2 SVGAGI. Written as DNA, the CDR3 is TGTGCCAGCAGTTTGAGTAGATTCACAGATACGCAGTATTTT. Protein: CASSLSRFTDTQYF.

The V and J genes are TRBV27 and TRBJ1-2; 7 positions agree with TRBD1. The length of the CDR3 is 15 residues. The germline gives CDR1 MNHEY, CDR2 SMNVEV (reference sequence). The trim removed 0 bases at V and 4 bases at J, leaving 5 bases unmatched. Written as DNA, the CDR3 is TGTGCCAGCAGTTTATCACAGGGGCTCGGCTATGGCTACACCTTC. It specifies CASSLSQGLGYGYTF.

This chain connects TRBV2 to TRBJ1-5; TRBD1 might be the D (5 bases). CDR3 length: 15 residues. The V end lost 6 bases, the J end lost 1 base, and 13 bases lay between the germline ends. Germline V gene lookup returns CDR1 SNHLY and CDR2 FYNNEI. CDR3 nucleotide sequence: TGTGCCAGCAGGGAACAGGTAGGAAGCAATCAGCCCCAGCATTTT. Residues: CASREQVGSNQPQHF.

This sequence joins TRBV15 and TRBJ2-2; the D gene is possibly TRBD2 (6 bases). This CDR3 is 15 amino acids long. CDR1 and CDR2 (germline): LNHNV, YYDKDF (reference sequence). Trimming stripped 0 bases from V and 5 bases from J, with 10 bases between. CDR3: CATSRDYAGTGELFF. CDR3 DNA sequence: TGTGCCACCAGCAGAGATTATGCGGGGACCGGGGAGCTGTTTTTT.

The chain combines TRBV7-2 with TRBJ2-3, with 9 bases matching TRBD2. This CDR3 spans 17 amino acids. Germline CDR1 SGHTA, CDR2 FQGNSA. The V segment lost 4 bases and the J segment 4 bases; nucleotides outside the gene matches: 12. In nucleotides, the CDR3 is TGTGCCAGCAGCTGGCTCGGGGCGGGGGGGCCCGCAGATACGCAGTATTTT. Protein sequence: CASSWLGAGGPADTQYF.

This chain uses TRBV5-1 with TRBJ1-4, with 9 bases matching TRBD1. In germline, CDR1 is SGHRS, CDR2 YFSETQ. J was trimmed by 3 bases and V by 5 bases; bases with no gene match: 5. The CDR3 consists of 15 residues. The CDR3 loop reads CASRVGQGSNEKLFF. The CDR3 DNA is TGCGCCAGCAGGGTCGGACAGGGGTCTAATGAAAAACTGTTTTTT. Combining the CDR3 with reference TRBV5-1 and TRBJ1-4 gives the whole variable domain KAGVTQTPRYLIKTRGQQVTLSCSPISGHRSVSWYQQTPGQGLQFLFEYFSETQRNKGNFPGRFSGRQFSNSRSEMNVSTLELGDSALYLCASRVGQGSNEKLFFGSGTQLSVL.

The chain carries TRBV2 and TRBJ2-1; 10 bases line up with TRBD2. Germline V gives CDR1 SNHLY, CDR2 FYNNEI. The V segment lost 6 bases and the J segment 4 bases; nucleotides outside the gene matches: 9. The CDR3 sequence is 16 residues long. CDR3 sequence (DNA): TGTGCCAGCAGGGCTTATAGCGGGGGGCCTTACAATGAGCAGTTCTTC. Protein product: CASRAYSGGPYNEQFF.

V and J are TRBV5-1 and TRBJ2-1; 10 bases are a match to TRBD1. This CDR3 contains 14 residues. Germline V gives CDR1 SGHRS, CDR2 YFSETQ. V lost 4 bases to trimming and J lost 6 bases; unmatched junction nucleotides: 4. In DNA, the CDR3 is TGCGCCAGCAGCACGGGGACAGGGGCCAATGAGCAGTTCTTC. Encoded protein: CASSTGTGANEQFF.

J is TRBJ2-7 and V is TRBV2, with D possibly being TRBD2 (7 bases). This CDR3 region has 15 residues. Germline-derived CDR1 and CDR2 are SNHLY and FYNNEI. Deletions cut 4 bases from V and 0 bases from J, with 13 bases between. The CDR3 DNA follows: TGTGCCAGCAGTGCGCGGGGGCGCAGCTCCTACGAGCAGTACTTC. It is translated as CASSARGRSSYEQYF.

The chain recombines TRBV5-1 with TRBJ2-7, with D possibly TRBD2 on 6 matching bases. From germline, CDR1 is SGHRS and CDR2 YFSETQ. Trimming shortened V by 3 bases and J by 6 bases, and 22 bases separated the two germline ends. CDR3 size: 16 residues. The CDR3 reads CASSSGYGDSWLEQYF. The CDR3 coding sequence is TGCGCCAGCAGCTCGGGGTATGGGGACTCTTGGCTCGAGCAGTACTTC.

CDR3: CASSWGPGTVNSPLHF. The CDR3 region has the DNA TGCGCCAGCAGCTGGGGACCCGGGACAGTAAATTCACCCCTCCACTTT. The gene calls are TRBV5-1 and TRBJ1-6, with 7 bases lining up with TRBD1. Germline loops: CDR1 SGHRS, CDR2 YFSETQ. J gave up 7 bases and V 3 bases, and 10 bases lay outside the gene matches. The CDR3 runs to 16 residues.

This clone occurred a few times. The rearrangement uses TRBV25-1 and TRBJ1-1; 12 bases are a match to TRBD1. J was trimmed by 5 bases and V by 8 bases; bases with no gene match: 15. The CDR3 sequence is 17 residues long. Germline assignment: CDR1 MGHDK and CDR2 SYGVNS. The CDR3 here is CASGPQGQGAERTEAFF. The CDR3 DNA follows: TGTGCCAGCGGCCCCCAGGGACAGGGGGCAGAAAGGACTGAAGCTTTCTTT.

The chain joins TRBV7-9 to TRBJ2-2, with TRBD1 matching over 8 bases. Germline V gives CDR1 SEHNR, CDR2 FQNEAQ (reference sequence). The CDR3 has 17 amino acids. The V and J ends lost 5 bases and 3 bases, in that order; junction bases with no gene match: 11. In nucleotides, the CDR3 is TGTGCCAGCAGCCCAAACAAGACAGGGGTGGACACCGGGGAGCTGTTTTTT. Its translation: CASSPNKTGVDTGELFF.